The 22 T cell receptor beta chains below come from one sample, sequenced in a study of T cell clonotyping in hematopoietic cell transplantation. Clones were sequenced by immunoSEQ multiplex PCR, and TCRdb holds only the in-frame ones, with some missing. The sample records about 10,000 clones, roughly 91% being singletons. The time point is: recipient sample about 28 days before transplant, after cytoreduction. The sequenced sample was peripheral blood mononuclear cells, obtained before stem cell transplant. Every receptor here comes from a woman aged 50 to 65 with chronic myeloid leukemia. Some clones in this sample may be carry-over from other donors' samples.

The V call is TRBV18, the J call TRBJ1-2, with a tentative D call TRBD1 (6 bases). This CDR3 is built from 13 residues. V was shortened by 3 bases and J by 8 bases, with 13 bases between the two germline ends. CDR1 KGHSH and CDR2 LQKENI come from the germline V gene. In nucleotides, the CDR3 is TGTGCCAGCTCACCTAACAGGGAAGGCGGCTACACCTTC. It specifies CASSPNREGGYTF.

J is TRBJ1-2 and V is TRBV28; maybe TRBD1 (6 bases). Trimming took off 8 bases at V and 8 bases at J, with 15 bases between the two ends. Per the germline V gene, CDR1 is MDHEN and CDR2 is SYDVKM. This CDR3 has 12 amino acids. CDR3: CASAEGQFGYTF. The CDR3 DNA reads TGTGCCAGCGCTGAAGGACAGTTCGGCTACACCTTC.

This clone came up a few times. The chain combines TRBV6-1 with TRBJ1-2; D is undetermined. The V gene's germline CDR1 is MNHNS and CDR2 SASEGT. CDR3 length: 15 amino acids. The V end lost 1 base, the J end lost 4 bases, and 13 bases lay between the germline ends. The CDR3 coding sequence is TGTGCCAGCAGTGAAGGGGTATCAGGAGGCTATGGCTACACCTTC. Translating it yields CASSEGVSGGYGYTF.

The chain links TRBV20-1 to TRBJ2-7, with a possible D match to TRBD1 (5 bases). Trimming shortened V by 5 bases and J by 5 bases, and 10 bases separated the two germline ends. This CDR3 spans 11 amino acids. Germline loops: CDR1 DFQATT, CDR2 SNEGSKA (reference sequence). CDR3 DNA sequence: TGCAGTGCTCAGGGAATCAACGAGCAGTACTTC. This gives the protein CSAQGINEQYF.

This clone was recorded only once. Compared with germline, one end of the junction differs, possibly owing to a read error. The CDR3 DNA sequence: TGTGCTAGCAGCTTATATTCGCAGGGAAACACTGAAGCTTTCTTT. It encodes CASSLYSQGNTEAFF. This chain joins TRBV7-7 and TRBJ1-1, with D tentatively TRBD1 (5 bases). CDR3 length: 15 amino acids. Looked up from germline, CDR1 is SSHAT and CDR2 is FNYEAQ (reference sequence).

There are a few counts of this clone. The chain carries TRBV7-9 and TRBJ2-7; 9 bases agree with TRBD2. V lost 6 bases to trimming and J lost 2 bases; unmatched junction nucleotides: 5. Germline CDR1 and CDR2: SEHNR and FQNEAQ (reference sequence). This CDR3 spans 14 amino acids. In nucleotides, the CDR3 is TGTGCCAGCAGTGAGACTAGCGGTGCCTACGAGCAGTACTTC. It translates to CASSETSGAYEQYF. Full variable domain (missing parts from reference TRBV7-9 and TRBJ2-7): DTGVSQNPRHKITKRGQNVTFRCDPISEHNRLYWYRQTLGQGPEFLTYFQNEAQLEKSRLLSDRFSAERPKGSFSTLEIQRTEQGDSAMYLCASSETSGAYEQYFGPGTRLTVT.

This chain joins TRBV5-6 and TRBJ1-1; D might be TRBD1 (6 bases). Germline lookup yields CDR1 SGHDT and CDR2 YYEEEE. V lost 2 bases, J lost 4 bases, and 9 bases lay in between. The CDR3 contains 13 residues. The CDR3 reads CASSFGGATEAFF. Here the CDR3 DNA reads TGTGCCAGCAGCTTCGGGGGGGCCACTGAAGCTTTCTTT.

The chain recombines TRBV7-2 with TRBJ2-7; D may be TRBD1 (5 bases). Germline-derived CDR1 and CDR2 are SGHTA and FQGNSA. CDR3 length: 13 residues. V gave up 3 bases and J gave up 2 bases, with 8 bases separating them. Written as DNA, the CDR3 is TGTGCCAGCAGCTTGCTGACAGCCTACGAGCAGTACTTC. Amino acids: CASSLLTAYEQYF. The full variable domain, completed using reference TRBV7-2 and TRBJ2-7, is GAGVSQSPSNKVTEKGKDVELRCDPISGHTALYWYRQSLGQGLEFLIYFQGNSAPDKSGLPSDRFSAERTGGSVSTLTIQRTQQEDSAVYLCASSLLTAYEQYFGPGTRLTVT.

This clone was seen only a few times. V and J are TRBV5-6 and TRBJ2-3, with D maybe TRBD1 (5 bases). Germline V gene lookup returns CDR1 SGHDT and CDR2 YYEEEE. Trimming shortened V by 0 bases and J by 6 bases, and 14 bases separated the two germline ends. CDR3 length: 15 residues. The CDR3 sequence: CASSLETQGIDTQYF. In DNA form, the CDR3 reads TGTGCCAGCAGCTTGGAGACCCAGGGAATCGATACGCAGTATTTT.

The chain links TRBV30 to TRBJ1-5; no definite D call. Trimming cost V 1 base and J 2 bases, with 6 bases left between them. The V gene's germline CDR1 is GTSNPN and CDR2 SVGIG (reference sequence). CDR3 length: 13 residues. The CDR3 reads CAWSGGRNQPQHF. CDR3 coding DNA: TGTGCCTGGAGTGGGGGTCGCAATCAGCCCCAGCATTTT.

This clone was observed once. This chain links TRBV2 with TRBJ2-1; 13 bases align to TRBD2. Per the germline V gene, CDR1 is SNHLY and CDR2 is FYNNEI. The CDR3 sequence is 15 residues long. The junction had 4 bases not matched to a gene; V was cut back by 5 bases and J by 6 bases. CDR3 DNA: TGTGCCAGCAGTACTAGCGGGAGGGCCCTCAATGAGCAGTTCTTC. This encodes CASSTSGRALNEQFF.

The chain recombines TRBV4-2 with TRBJ2-7, with D uncertain. CDR3 size: 13 residues. Trimming stripped 0 bases from V and 4 bases from J, with 7 bases between. From germline, CDR1 is LGHNA and CDR2 YNFKEQ. The CDR3 DNA is TGTGCCAGCAGCCAAGAGTTGGAATACGAGCAGTACTTC. This gives the protein CASSQELEYEQYF.

The chain carries TRBV25-1 and TRBJ2-2; D may correspond to TRBD1 or TRBD2 (5 bases each). The CDR3 runs 16 residues. V gave up 1 base and J gave up 5 bases, with 14 bases separating them. The germline V gene encodes CDR1 MGHDK and CDR2 SYGVNS. The CDR3 sequence is CASSEFGRETTGELFF. CDR3 coding DNA: TGTGCCAGCAGTGAATTCGGCAGGGAGACAACCGGGGAGCTGTTTTTT.

V usage is TRBV6-6 and J usage is TRBJ1-1; D ambiguous. The CDR3 consists of 15 residues. The V end lost 6 bases, the J end lost 1 base, and 15 bases lay between the germline ends. Looked up from germline, CDR1 is MNHNY and CDR2 is SVGAGI (reference sequence). The CDR3 loop is CASRVWEEANTEAFF. CDR3 coding DNA: TGTGCCAGCAGGGTTTGGGAGGAGGCGAACACTGAAGCTTTCTTT.

The chain joins TRBV25-1 to TRBJ2-1, with TRBD1 as a possible D gene (6 bases). The V gene's germline CDR1 is MGHDK and CDR2 SYGVNS. The V end lost 4 bases, the J end lost 7 bases, and 11 bases lay between the germline ends. The CDR3 has 13 residues. CDR3 coding DNA: TGTGCCAGCAGTGCTTTGACAGGAAATGAGCAGTTCTTC. Its protein product is CASSALTGNEQFF.

The chain combines TRBV6-1 with TRBJ2-1, with unresolved D. Trimming removed 2 bases at V and 10 bases at J, with 9 bases between. In germline, CDR1 is MNHNS, CDR2 SASEGT. The CDR3 loop spans 12 amino acids. CDR3: CASSESVTEQFF. The CDR3 coding sequence is TGTGCCAGCAGTGAATCCGTGACCGAGCAGTTCTTC.

This rearrangement joins TRBV30 to TRBJ2-4; D gene ambiguous. The CDR3 covers 13 residues. The V gene's germline CDR1 is GTSNPN and CDR2 SVGIG (reference sequence). V lost 0 bases to trimming and J lost 9 bases, with 12 bases between them. CDR3 DNA sequence: TGTGCCTGGAGTGTACTTGCTGGTCCCATTCAGTACTTC. Its translation: CAWSVLAGPIQYF.

This clone has just one count. The rearrangement uses TRBV28 and TRBJ2-5; the D is unclear. The length of the CDR3 is 12 residues. The V and J ends lost 4 bases and 9 bases respectively, with 12 bases between them. Per germline, CDR1 MDHEN and CDR2 SYDVKM. CDR3 in DNA: TGTGCCAGCAGTTCCCCCGGCTCCCCCCAGTACTTC. It is translated as CASSSPGSPQYF.

The chain combines TRBV9 with TRBJ2-1; 9 bases fit TRBD2. This CDR3 is 19 amino acids long. Trimming cost V 4 bases and J 4 bases; bases outside gene matches: 18. The V gene's germline CDR1 is SGDLS and CDR2 YYNGEE. The DNA for the CDR3 is TGTGCCAGCAGCCCTCTACAAACGGCGGCGGGAGGGCCTTACAATGAGCAGTTCTTC. Its translation is CASSPLQTAAGGPYNEQFF.

This clone was detected a few times. The V gene is TRBV10-3, the J gene TRBJ2-1; 14 nucleotides line up with TRBD2. After removal of 7 bases from V and 9 bases from J, the junction contained 11 bases not matched to a gene. This CDR3 contains 16 residues. Germline loops: CDR1 ENHRY, CDR2 SYGVKD. The CDR3 DNA sequence: TGTGCCATCAACCCCGGGACTAGCGGGAGCGGCGGTGAGCAGTTCTTC. Translating it yields CAINPGTSGSGGEQFF.

The chain recombines TRBV29-1 with TRBJ1-1; D is unclear. The CDR3 has 12 amino acids. Germline CDR1 SQVTM, CDR2 ANQGSEA. V dropped 4 bases and J dropped 4 bases, with 10 bases sitting between them. The DNA for the CDR3 is TGCAGCGTTGTATCCCTGAGCACTGAAGCTTTCTTT. Translating gives CSVVSLSTEAFF.

The CDR3 sequence: CASSFGGSYEQYF. The DNA of the CDR3 is TGTGCCAGCAGCTTCGGGGGGAGCTACGAGCAGTACTTC. The chain combines TRBV7-6 with TRBJ2-7, with TRBD2 matching 7 bases. V lost 3 bases to trimming and J lost 3 bases; unmatched junction nucleotides: 2. This CDR3 has 13 residues. Germline lookup yields CDR1 SGHVS and CDR2 FNYEAQ.